Listed below are T cell receptor beta chains from one sample, sequenced in a study of graft-versus-host responses after intestinal transplantation. Only in-frame clones appear in the TCRdb table, and some are missing; sequencing was by immunoSEQ multiplex PCR. The sample records about 88,000 clones, around 90% being singletons. Antigens of these TCRs are unknown. Material: unstimulated CD4+ T cells sorted from spleen or lymph node cells, obtained before intestinal transplant. These receptors were taken from a human donor who received an intestinal transplant. Both conserved end residues are part of each CDR3. Fields, in order: V gene, J gene, CDR3 protein.

TRBV7-9	TRBJ2-7	CASSLTGYEQYF
TRBV5-6	TRBJ1-1	CASSLRTGWNTEAFF
TRBV18	TRBJ2-7	CASSPDRSAYEQYF
TRBV6-5	TRBJ1-2	CASSYWGGSNYGYTF
TRBV11-2	TRBJ1-6	CASTIYRGSSPLHF
TRBV5-1	TRBJ2-5	CASSLDGTSVETQYF
TRBV4-2	TRBJ2-2	CASSQGAANTGELFF
TRBV6-5	TRBJ1-1	CASSYRSGMNTEAFF
TRBV11-3	TRBJ2-5	CASSLGRGATQETQYF
TRBV6-1	TRBJ1-2	CASSKQGDYNYGYTF
TRBV2	TRBJ1-5	CASSVGPDRAPNQPQHF
TRBV10-2	TRBJ2-2	CASAPGNTGELFF
TRBV5-1	TRBJ2-1	CASSYSGVDEQFF
TRBV6-4	TRBJ1-1	CAGGQGVSEAFF
TRBV6-4	TRBJ2-1	CASSDSRTPTGYNEQFF
TRBV9	TRBJ2-1	CASSVEGFPGDEQFF
TRBV7-3	TRBJ1-2	CASSLTADTNYGYTF
TRBV15	TRBJ2-2	CATSRVGRAVTGELFF
TRBV11-2	TRBJ1-1	CASSTRAGENTEAFF
TRBV15	TRBJ1-2	CATGTEQYYGYTF
TRBV7-9	TRBJ2-1	CASSPGTSRDEQFF
TRBV20-1	TRBJ1-1	CSARAGTGGFF
TRBV2	TRBJ2-7	CASIPPGGALSYEQYF
TRBV19	TRBJ2-7	CASSAGTPYEQYF